A single sample is the source of the 27 T cell receptor beta chains below, sequenced in a study of blood T cell repertoires in COVID-19. Produced via immunoSEQ multiplex PCR; TCRdb's table is partial and in-frame only. Of some 180,000 clones listed, roughly 91% are singletons. Sequenced: peripheral blood. These receptors were collected from a middle-aged man with active or convalescent COVID-19.

The genes are TRBV7-9 and TRBJ1-1; D is uncertain. V was cut by 4 bases and J by 4 bases, with 10 bases left in between. Germline CDR1 SEHNR, CDR2 FQNEAQ (reference sequence). This CDR3 has 13 amino acids. The CDR3 bases are TGTGCCAGCAGCTCGACATTGGGCACTGAAGCTTTCTTT. It encodes CASSSTLGTEAFF.

The genes are TRBV12-2 and TRBJ1-2; the D call in the table, TRBD1, was not verified against the DNA. TRBV12-2 is noted as a pseudogene. The CDR3 contains 13 residues. The CDR3, as DNA: TGTGCAAGTCGCCGCGGACAGCACTATGGCTACACCTTC. This sequence encodes CASRRGQHYGYTF.

The count of this clone is one. This chain uses TRBV3-1 (or the pseudogene TRBV3-2) with TRBJ1-3, with D tentatively TRBD1 (5 bases). The CDR3 totals 15 residues. V dropped 1 base and J dropped 2 bases, with 9 bases sitting between them. Germline V gene lookup returns CDR1 LGHDT and CDR2 YNNKEL (reference sequence). The CDR3 protein is CASSQGLGAGNTIYF. The DNA of the CDR3 is TGTGCCAGCAGCCAAGGATTAGGGGCTGGAAACACCATATATTTT.

The J gene is TRBJ1-5, the V gene TRBV21-1; TRBD1 reflects the table's D call only, with no check against the DNA. TRBV21-1 is designated a pseudogene. The CDR3 loop spans 17 amino acids. In DNA, the CDR3 is TGTGCCAGCAGCAAAGCGGGCAGGGAACAAATCAATCAGCCCCAGCATTTT. This translates into CASSKAGREQINQPQHF.

This chain links TRBV27 with TRBJ1-4; D possibly corresponds to TRBD1 (5 bases). CDR3 length: 15 residues. Germline V CDR1 and CDR2: MNHEY, SMNVEV (reference sequence). Trimming took off 3 bases at V and 8 bases at J, with 16 bases between the two ends. CDR3 sequence: CASSLRGERREKLFF. CDR3 coding DNA: TGTGCCAGCAGTTTGCGGGGGGAACGCCGCGAAAAACTGTTTTTT.

Notes on this clone: Relative to the germline gene, one junction end is altered; a read error may explain this. CDR3 DNA: TGTGCCACCACCACCGGACAGGGTCATTTC. Protein sequence: CATTTGQGHF. The rearrangement joins TRBV24-1 to TRBJ2-7, with 8 positions matching TRBD1. The germline V gene has CDR1 KGHDR and CDR2 SFDVKD. The CDR3 has 10 amino acids.

The chain couples TRBV19 to TRBJ1-1, with a weak D call TRBD1 (6 bases). Trimming left V 11 bases short and J 4 bases short, with 20 bases between. This CDR3 has 14 amino acids. The germline V gene encodes CDR1 LNHDA and CDR2 SQIVND (reference sequence). CDR3 DNA: TGTGCCGTACGAAGGGGGATGATAGGCACTGAAGCTTTCTTT. It codes for CAVRRGMIGTEAFF.

This clone showed up just once. The CDR3 loop is CASNAAGGAGTEAFF. CDR3 sequence (DNA): TGTGCCAGCAACGCTGCGGGGGGCGCGGGCACTGAAGCTTTCTTT. This chain connects TRBV6-5 to TRBJ1-1; D is perhaps TRBD1 (6 bases). V was trimmed by 7 bases and J by 4 bases, leaving 19 bases between them. CDR3 size: 15 residues. CDR1 and CDR2 (germline): MNHEY, SVGAGI.

This chain links TRBV7-9 with TRBJ2-5, with D possibly TRBD2 on 5 matching bases. Trimming took off 5 bases at V and 2 bases at J, with 18 bases between the two ends. CDR1 is SEHNR, CDR2 FQNEAQ, per germline (reference sequence). The CDR3 has 16 amino acids. In nucleotides, the CDR3 is TGTGCCAGCAGCCAGACCCTAGCCGTACCTCAAGAGACCCAGTACTTC. It is translated as CASSQTLAVPQETQYF.

The CDR3 here is CASSYGTGDTNEKLFF. CDR3 DNA: TGCGCCAGCAGCTACGGGACAGGGGATACTAATGAAAAACTGTTTTTT. The V and J genes are TRBV5-1 and TRBJ1-4, with TRBD1 identical over 10 bases. CDR3 size: 16 residues. Per the germline V gene, CDR1 is SGHRS and CDR2 is YFSETQ. V lost 3 bases and J lost 2; bases outside the gene matches: 4.

The chain has TRBV6-5 and TRBJ2-3; D is uncertain. V was trimmed by 2 bases and J by 1 base, leaving 4 bases between them. CDR1 and CDR2 from the germline V gene are MNHEY and SVGAGI. The CDR3 is made up of 13 amino acids. CDR3 region: CASSYEGTDTQYF. For the CDR3, the DNA is TGTGCCAGCAGTTACGAGGGCACAGATACGCAGTATTTT.

The rearrangement links TRBV11-2 to TRBJ2-1, with 7 nucleotides matching TRBD1. The ends lost 5 bases at V and 2 bases at J; junction bases unmatched: 6. Germline CDR1 is SGHAT and CDR2 is FQNNGV. The CDR3 consists of 15 residues. This CDR3 is CASSPTQGAYNEQFF. DNA of the CDR3: TGTGCCAGCAGCCCAACTCAGGGGGCCTACAATGAGCAGTTCTTC.

The J gene is TRBJ2-3, the V gene TRBV2, with D maybe TRBD2 (6 bases). CDR1 and CDR2 (germline): SNHLY, FYNNEI. Trimming removed 3 bases from V and 1 base from J, with 11 bases in between. The CDR3 is 15 amino acids. CDR3 bases: TGTGCCAGCAGTGACGGAGGGAGTGGCACAGATACGCAGTATTTT. This codes for CASSDGGSGTDTQYF.

This clone was counted only a few times. The CDR3 region is CASGSQISGDQPQHF. CDR3 DNA: TGTGCTAGTGGTTCCCAAATTTCAGGGGATCAGCCCCAGCATTTT. V usage is TRBV12-5 and J usage is TRBJ1-5; D is possibly TRBD1 (6 bases). Germline V CDR1 and CDR2: LGHNT, FRNRAP. V was shortened by 4 bases and J by 5 bases, with 15 bases between the two germline ends. The CDR3 contains 15 residues.

This chain links TRBV7-2 with TRBJ2-5; 9 positions match TRBD1. V lost 5 bases, J lost 3 bases, and 4 bases stayed unmatched. The V gene's germline CDR1 is SGHTA and CDR2 FQGNSA. This CDR3 spans 14 amino acids. The CDR3 spells CASSQDRGKETQYF. CDR3 DNA: TGTGCCAGCAGCCAGGACAGGGGAAAAGAGACCCAGTACTTC. Filled out from reference TRBV7-2 and TRBJ2-5, the complete variable domain reads GAGVSQSPSNKVTEKGKDVELRCDPISGHTALYWYRQSLGQGLEFLIYFQGNSAPDKSGLPSDRFSAERTGGSVSTLTIQRTQQEDSAVYLCASSQDRGKETQYFGPGTRLLVL.

This clone was observed once. At one end the junction does not follow the germline gene, possibly because of a read error. The J gene is TRBJ2-5, the V gene TRBV30; TRBD1 is a possible D gene (5 bases). The CDR3 totals 15 residues. CDR1 and CDR2 from the germline V gene are GTSNPN and SVGIG (reference sequence). CDR3 loop: CAWCVVGPTEETQYF. In DNA form, the CDR3 reads TGTGCCTGGTGTGTAGTGGGGCCCACGGAAGAGACCCAGTACTTC.

The J gene is TRBJ2-2, the V gene TRBV5-1, with TRBD1 identical over 7 bases. CDR1 is SGHRS, CDR2 YFSETQ, per germline. The CDR3 runs to 15 residues. J was trimmed by 1 base and V by 9 bases; bases with no gene match: 9. The CDR3 region is CATPPGTVNTGELFF. As DNA, the CDR3 is TGCGCCACCCCGCCCGGGACAGTGAACACCGGGGAGCTGTTTTTT.

Only a few counts were recorded for this clone. The J gene is TRBJ2-5, the V gene TRBV11-3, with 13 bases matching TRBD2. CDR3 length: 15 residues. Per the germline V gene, CDR1 is SGHNT and CDR2 is YENEEA. J lost 13 bases, V lost 5 bases, and 13 bases had no gene match. CDR3 DNA: TGTGCCAGCAGCGCCGGTGGGACTAGCGGGGAACTTCTGTACTTC. It encodes CASSAGGTSGELLYF. Based on the CDR3 plus reference TRBV11-3 and TRBJ2-5, the full variable domain is EAGVVQSPRYKIIEKKQPVAFWCNPISGHNTLYWYLQNLGQGPELLIRYENEEAVDDSQLPKDRFSAERLKGVDSTLKIQPAELGDSAVYLCASSAGGTSGELLYFGPGTRLLVL.

This chain links TRBV6-1 with TRBJ1-3; D gene uncertain. V was pared by 1 base and J by 7 bases, with 11 bases between. This CDR3 is built from 14 residues. Per germline, CDR1 MNHNS and CDR2 SASEGT. The CDR3 bases are TGTGCCAGCAGTGAAGGAGCCGCGTCGAACACCATATATTTT. Residues: CASSEGAASNTIYF.

This sequence joins TRBV11-2 and TRBJ2-7; D is ambiguous. This CDR3 region has 14 residues. V was trimmed by 0 bases and J by 9 bases, leaving 15 bases between them. CDR1 and CDR2 from the germline V gene are SGHAT and FQNNGV. CDR3 sequence (DNA): TGTGCCAGCAGCTTAGAGGATCACGGAGAAGGGCAGTACTTC. This codes for CASSLEDHGEGQYF.

The V gene is TRBV24-1, the J gene TRBJ1-4; D may be TRBD1 (6 bases). The V and J ends lost 3 bases and 7 bases respectively, with 17 bases between them. Germline V gene lookup returns CDR1 KGHDR and CDR2 SFDVKD. The CDR3 covers 16 residues. For the CDR3, the DNA is TGTGCCACCAGTGATCCGGGTCCAGGGGAGGGTGAAAAACTGTTTTTT. It specifies CATSDPGPGEGEKLFF.

The CDR3 region has the DNA TGTGCCAGCAGTTACAGGGAGTGGAGCACTGAAGCTTTCTTT. Its protein product is CASSYREWSTEAFF. The chain combines TRBV6-5 with TRBJ1-1; unclear D gene. The germline gives CDR1 MNHEY, CDR2 SVGAGI. V lost 2 bases, J lost 4 bases, and 11 bases lay in between. This CDR3 comprises 14 residues.

This chain connects TRBV6-5 to TRBJ1-3, with D possibly being TRBD1 (5 bases). This CDR3 has 14 residues. Trimming pared 7 bases from V and 4 bases from J, leaving 14 bases between. CDR1 and CDR2 from the germline V gene are MNHEY and SVGAGI. This CDR3 reads CASTMGGNGNTIYF. The CDR3 DNA is TGTGCCAGCACCATGGGGGGGAACGGAAACACCATATATTTT.

This clone was counted a few times. V is TRBV18 and J is TRBJ2-7; possible D gene TRBD2, 7 bases. Germline CDR1 and CDR2: KGHSH and LQKENI. Trimming took off 2 bases at V and 5 bases at J, with 16 bases between the two ends. The CDR3 length is 15 residues. For the CDR3, the DNA is TGTGCCAGCTCACCAGCACTGGGGGGGCAGGACGAGCAGTACTTC. It specifies CASSPALGGQDEQYF.

This chain links TRBV9 with TRBJ2-7, with TRBD2 matching 7 bases. Germline CDR1 is SGDLS and CDR2 is YYNGEE. J was trimmed by 0 bases and V by 7 bases; bases with no gene match: 4. CDR3 length equals 13 residues. CDR3 nucleotide sequence: TGTGCCAGCTCCGGGGGGAGCTCCTACGAGCAGTACTTC. The encoded protein is CASSGGSSYEQYF.

This clone came up once. The J gene is TRBJ1-1, the V gene TRBV29-1; TRBD1 might be the D (5 bases). The CDR3 length is 12 residues. Germline V gives CDR1 SQVTM, CDR2 ANQGSEA. The V end was cut by 7 bases, the J end by 7 bases, with 16 bases between. In nucleotides, the CDR3 is TGCAGCGGTAAAATGACAGACCTTGAAGCTTTCTTT. It translates to CSGKMTDLEAFF.

This chain joins TRBV20-1 and TRBJ2-3, with D unclear. Germline V gene sequence: CDR1 DFQATT, CDR2 SNEGSKA (reference sequence). The CDR3 spans 11 residues. V was trimmed by 3 bases and J by 7 bases, leaving 8 bases between them. The CDR3 DNA reads as TGCAGTGCTAGGAGTACGAATACGCAGTATTTT. The encoded protein is CSARSTNTQYF.